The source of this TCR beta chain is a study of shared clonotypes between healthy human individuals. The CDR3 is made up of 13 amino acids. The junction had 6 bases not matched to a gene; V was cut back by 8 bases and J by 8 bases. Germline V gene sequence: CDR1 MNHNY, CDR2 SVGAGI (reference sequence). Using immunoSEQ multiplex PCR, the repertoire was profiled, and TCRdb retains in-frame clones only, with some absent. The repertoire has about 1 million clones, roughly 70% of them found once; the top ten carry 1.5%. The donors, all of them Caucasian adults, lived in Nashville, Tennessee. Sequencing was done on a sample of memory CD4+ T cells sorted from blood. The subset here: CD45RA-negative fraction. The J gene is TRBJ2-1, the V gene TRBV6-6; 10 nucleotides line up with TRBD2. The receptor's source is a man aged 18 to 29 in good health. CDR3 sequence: CASQRSGGDEQFF. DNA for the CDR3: TGTGCCAGCCAGCGGAGCGGGGGGGATGAGCAGTTCTTC.